This record looks at one T cell receptor beta chain sequence and its context. This specimen comes from a study of T cell repertoires in cytomegalovirus infection. One entry per CDR3 protein results from TCRdb running MiXCR on the reads. This sample carries about 150,000 distinct CDR3 sequences, about a quarter of them seen once, and the ten largest clones take 9.5% to 12%. The source of this sequence is a human donor in good health (CMV status not recorded). Some clones in this sample may be carry-over from other donors' samples. The specimen was PBMCs.

The CDR3 sequence is CASSFRGPNEQYF. The CDR3 nucleotides are TGTGCCAGCAGCTTTAGGGGGCCGAACGAGCAGTACTTC. This chain joins TRBV7-9 and TRBJ2-7, with TRBD1 identical over 7 bases. In germline, CDR1 is SEHNR, CDR2 FQNEAQ (reference sequence). Germline trimming cut 3 bases from V and 5 bases from J; bases unmatched to any gene: 4. The CDR3 loop spans 13 amino acids. Combining the CDR3 with reference TRBV7-9 and TRBJ2-7 gives the whole variable domain DTGVSQNPRHKITKRGQNVTFRCDPISEHNRLYWYRQTLGQGPEFLTYFQNEAQLEKSRLLSDRFSAERPKGSFSTLEIQRTEQGDSAMYLCASSFRGPNEQYFGPGTRLTVT.